This TCR beta chain was obtained from a study of cytomegalovirus exposure and HLA in healthy donors. Study-wide findings and caveats: Most TCRs appeared rarely, but some public TCRs recurred in many donors. In vitro data verified a few CMV-associated chains as specific for CMV antigens.

Germline V lookup: CDR1 MNHEY, CDR2 SVGAGI. The CDR3 runs to 15 residues. The germline V and J ends were trimmed by 6 bases and 4 bases, with 18 bases remaining between them. As to this clone: No antigen is known for it.

This PCR relied on a set of 60 Vbeta primers and 13 Jbeta primers. Clones were read by immunoSEQ multiplex PCR, and TCRdb kept only the in-frame ones, dropping some. Of some 130,000 clones listed, about 77% were seen once; the top ten hold about 1.3%. Sequenced: PBMCs. This clonotype was sampled from a man aged 50 to 60 in good health and CMV-seronegative. This chain links TRBV6-5 with TRBJ1-2; D is perhaps TRBD1 (5 bases). CDR3 region: CASRRLRDLGYGYTF. The CDR3 nucleotides read TGTGCCAGCAGACGACTCAGGGATTTAGGCTATGGCTACACCTTC.